This T cell receptor beta chain appears in the sequencing data of a study of blood T cell repertoires in COVID-19. Study-wide context: In each case, the material was cDNA or gDNA derived from T cells, B-cell-depleted T cells, or PBMCs.

Only in-frame clones appear in the TCRdb table, and some are missing; sequencing was by immunoSEQ multiplex PCR. The sample yields 50,000 to 80,000 clones, about four fifths seen once. This CDR3 comprises 13 residues. Trimming took 3 bases from V and 6 from J; bases not matched to a gene: 3. The TCR sequence derives from a human donor in a cohort sampled during active COVID-19. The specimen was peripheral blood. The V call is TRBV12-3 or TRBV12-4, the J call TRBJ2-7, with 9 bases aligning to TRBD1. This CDR3 reads CASSLGQGSEQYF. CDR3 bases: TGTGCCAGCAGTTTGGGACAGGGCAGCGAGCAGTACTTC.